The present T cell receptor beta chain was sequenced within a study of shared clonotypes between healthy human individuals. As for the study in general: Donors consisted of two women and a few men between 18 and 49. A donor's plate count was three for CD4 naive and three for CD4 memory; CD8 naive had two and CD8 memory one.

After removal of 1 base from V and 4 bases from J, the junction contained 7 bases not matched to a gene. Germline V CDR1 and CDR2: SGDLS, YYNGEE. This CDR3 is 16 amino acids long. For this clone: Antigen unknown.

As defined, naive CD8 cells were CD45RO-negative and positively selected for CCR7, with terminally differentiated effector memory CD45RA+ cells excluded. The study drew all its donors from Caucasian adults living in Nashville, Tennessee. Overall study results and limits: Limitation of the genetic and exposure-history diversity represented came from the few donors.

Produced via immunoSEQ multiplex PCR; TCRdb's table is partial and in-frame only. The data contain about 1,900,000 clones, about 95% of them singletons. Sequencing used naive CD8+ T cells sorted from blood. This sequence originates from a young man in good health. The rearrangement links TRBV9 to TRBJ2-2, with TRBD2 matching 7 bases. The chain's CDR3 is CASSVLREYSTGELFF. In nucleotides, the CDR3 is TGTGCCAGCAGCGTACTGCGGGAGTACAGCACCGGGGAGCTGTTTTTT.